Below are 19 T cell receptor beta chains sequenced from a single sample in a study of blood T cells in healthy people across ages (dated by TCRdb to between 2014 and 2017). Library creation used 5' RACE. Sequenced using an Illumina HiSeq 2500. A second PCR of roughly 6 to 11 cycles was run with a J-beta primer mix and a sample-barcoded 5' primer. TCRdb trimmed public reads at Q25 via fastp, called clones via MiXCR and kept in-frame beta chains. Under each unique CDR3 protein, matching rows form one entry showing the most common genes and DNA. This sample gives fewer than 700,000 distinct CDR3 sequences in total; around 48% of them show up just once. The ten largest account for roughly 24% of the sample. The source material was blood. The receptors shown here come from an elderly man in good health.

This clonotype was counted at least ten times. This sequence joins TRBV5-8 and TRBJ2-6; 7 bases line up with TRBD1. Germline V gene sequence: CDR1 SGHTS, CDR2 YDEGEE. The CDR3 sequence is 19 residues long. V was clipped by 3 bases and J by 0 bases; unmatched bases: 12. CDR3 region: CASSYSPDRSRSGANVLTF. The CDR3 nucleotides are TGTGCCAGCAGCTACTCTCCGGACAGGAGCCGCTCTGGGGCCAACGTCCTGACTTTC.

The CDR3 loop reads CSASQTGQAYGYTF. Written as DNA, the CDR3 is TGCAGTGCTAGTCAGACAGGCCAGGCCTATGGCTACACCTTC. V gene TRBV20-1 combines with J gene TRBJ1-2, with D possibly TRBD1 on 6 matching bases. The CDR3 sequence is 14 residues long. Trimming removed 3 bases at V and 4 bases at J, with 15 bases between. In germline, CDR1 is DFQATT, CDR2 SNEGSKA (reference sequence).

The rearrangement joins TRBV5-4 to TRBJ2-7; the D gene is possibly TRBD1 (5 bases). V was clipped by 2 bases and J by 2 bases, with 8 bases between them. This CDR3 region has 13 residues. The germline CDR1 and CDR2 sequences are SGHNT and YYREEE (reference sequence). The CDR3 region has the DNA TGTGCCAGCAGCTTCCCGGACACCTACGAGCAGTACTTC. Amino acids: CASSFPDTYEQYF.

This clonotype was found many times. In nucleotides, the CDR3 is TGTGCCAGCAGCCCCACGGTTTATAATTCACCCCTCCACTTT. It codes for CASSPTVYNSPLHF. The chain uses TRBV6-5 and TRBJ1-6; no clear D. Looked up from germline, CDR1 is MNHEY and CDR2 is SVGAGI. The CDR3 consists of 14 residues. Trimming left V 6 bases short and J 4 bases short, with 10 bases between.

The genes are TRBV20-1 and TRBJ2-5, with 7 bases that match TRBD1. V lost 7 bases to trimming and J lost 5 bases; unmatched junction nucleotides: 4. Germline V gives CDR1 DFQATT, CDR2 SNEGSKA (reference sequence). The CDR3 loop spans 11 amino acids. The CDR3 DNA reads TGCAGTGTATCAGGGGGTGAGACCCAGTACTTC. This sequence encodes CSVSGGETQYF.

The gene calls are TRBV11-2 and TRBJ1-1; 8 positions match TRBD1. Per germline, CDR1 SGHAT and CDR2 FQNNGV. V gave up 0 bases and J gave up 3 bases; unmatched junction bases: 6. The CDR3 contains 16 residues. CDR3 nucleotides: TGTGCCAGCAGCTTAGATGGCAGGGGGCTTGACACTGAAGCTTTCTTT. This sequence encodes CASSLDGRGLDTEAFF.

CDR3 sequence: CASRSDRELTEAFF. The CDR3 DNA is TGTGCCAGCAGGTCGGACAGGGAGCTCACTGAAGCTTTCTTT. The V call is TRBV2, the J call TRBJ1-1; 8 nucleotides match TRBD1. V was pared by 6 bases and J by 4 bases, with 7 bases of the junction left unmatched. In germline, CDR1 is SNHLY, CDR2 FYNNEI. This CDR3 is built from 14 residues.

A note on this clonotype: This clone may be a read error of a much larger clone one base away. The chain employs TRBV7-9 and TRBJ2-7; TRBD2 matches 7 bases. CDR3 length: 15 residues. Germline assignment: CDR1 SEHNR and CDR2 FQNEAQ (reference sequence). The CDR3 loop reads CAGSPWTRNPYEQYF. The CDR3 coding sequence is TGTGCCGGCAGCCCTTGGACTAGGAACCCCTACGAGCAGTACTTC.

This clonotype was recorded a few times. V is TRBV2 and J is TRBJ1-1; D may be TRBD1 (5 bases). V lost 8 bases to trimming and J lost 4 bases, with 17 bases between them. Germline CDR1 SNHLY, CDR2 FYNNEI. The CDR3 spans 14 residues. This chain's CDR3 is CASSVRQGGTEAFF. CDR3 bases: TGTGCCAGCTCTGTACGGCAGGGTGGCACTGAAGCTTTCTTT.

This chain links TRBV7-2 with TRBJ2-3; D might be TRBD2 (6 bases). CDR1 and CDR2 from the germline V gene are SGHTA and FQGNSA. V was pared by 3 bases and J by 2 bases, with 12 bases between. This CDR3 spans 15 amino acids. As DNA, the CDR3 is TGTGCCAGCAGCTTGGAGGGCTCATTCACAGATACGCAGTATTTT. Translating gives CASSLEGSFTDTQYF.

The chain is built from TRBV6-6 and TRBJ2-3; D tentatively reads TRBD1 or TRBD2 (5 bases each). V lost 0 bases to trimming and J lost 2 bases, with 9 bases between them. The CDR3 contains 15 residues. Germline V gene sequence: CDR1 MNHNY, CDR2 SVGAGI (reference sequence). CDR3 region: CASSYSGRDTDTQYF. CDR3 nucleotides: TGTGCCAGCAGTTACTCGGGACGGGACACAGATACGCAGTATTTT.

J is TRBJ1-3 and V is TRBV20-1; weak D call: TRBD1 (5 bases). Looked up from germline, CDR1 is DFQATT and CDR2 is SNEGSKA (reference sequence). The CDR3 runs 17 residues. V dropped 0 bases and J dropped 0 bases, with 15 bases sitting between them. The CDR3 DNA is TGCAGTGCTAGAGATCTTTTGGGGGACGGCTCTGGAAACACCATATATTTT. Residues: CSARDLLGDGSGNTIYF.

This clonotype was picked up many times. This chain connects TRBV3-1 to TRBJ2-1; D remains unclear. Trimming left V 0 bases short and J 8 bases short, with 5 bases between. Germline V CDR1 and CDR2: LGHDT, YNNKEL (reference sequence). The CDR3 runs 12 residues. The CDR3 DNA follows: TGTGCCAGCAGCCAAGACCCCTATGAGCAGTTCTTC. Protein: CASSQDPYEQFF.

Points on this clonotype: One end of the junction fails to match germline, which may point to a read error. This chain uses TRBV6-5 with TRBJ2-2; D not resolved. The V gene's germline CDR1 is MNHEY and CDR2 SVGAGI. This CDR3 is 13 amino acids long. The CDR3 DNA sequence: TGTGCCTGCAGGCAGAGCCCCACCGGGGAGCTGTTTTTT. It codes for CACRQSPTGELFF.

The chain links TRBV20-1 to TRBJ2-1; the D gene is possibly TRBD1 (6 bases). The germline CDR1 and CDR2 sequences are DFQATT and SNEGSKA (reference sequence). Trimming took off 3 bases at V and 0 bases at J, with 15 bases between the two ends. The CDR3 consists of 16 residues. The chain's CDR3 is CSASGGSDHSYNEQFF. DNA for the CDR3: TGCAGTGCTAGTGGGGGCTCCGACCACTCCTACAATGAGCAGTTCTTC.

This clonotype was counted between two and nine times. CDR3 loop: CATTPSVRAAHEQYF. In nucleotides, the CDR3 is TGTGCCACTACCCCTTCGGTGAGAGCAGCCCACGAGCAGTACTTC. The genes are TRBV24-1 and TRBJ2-7; D unclear. Per the germline V gene, CDR1 is KGHDR and CDR2 is SFDVKD. V gave up 10 bases and J gave up 5 bases, with 23 bases separating them. The CDR3 runs 15 residues.

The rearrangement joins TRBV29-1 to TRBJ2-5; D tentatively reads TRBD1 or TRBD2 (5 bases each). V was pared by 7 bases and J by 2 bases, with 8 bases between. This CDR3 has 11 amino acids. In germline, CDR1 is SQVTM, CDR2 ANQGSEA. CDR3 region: CSGGPQETQYF. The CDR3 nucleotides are TGCAGCGGGGGACCTCAAGAGACCCAGTACTTC.

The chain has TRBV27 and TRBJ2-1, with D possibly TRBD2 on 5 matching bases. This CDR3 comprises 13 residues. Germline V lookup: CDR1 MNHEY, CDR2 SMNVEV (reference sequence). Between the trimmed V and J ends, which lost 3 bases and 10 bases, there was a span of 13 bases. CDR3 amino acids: CASSFKPTGEQFF. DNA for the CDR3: TGTGCCAGCAGTTTCAAACCAACGGGAGAGCAGTTCTTC.

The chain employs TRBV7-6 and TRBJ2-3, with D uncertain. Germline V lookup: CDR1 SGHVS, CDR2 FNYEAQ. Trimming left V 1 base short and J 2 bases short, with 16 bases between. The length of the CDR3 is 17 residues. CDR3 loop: CASSLVARTDLTDTQYF. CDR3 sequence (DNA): TGTGCCAGCAGCTTAGTTGCCAGAACCGATCTCACAGATACGCAGTATTTT.